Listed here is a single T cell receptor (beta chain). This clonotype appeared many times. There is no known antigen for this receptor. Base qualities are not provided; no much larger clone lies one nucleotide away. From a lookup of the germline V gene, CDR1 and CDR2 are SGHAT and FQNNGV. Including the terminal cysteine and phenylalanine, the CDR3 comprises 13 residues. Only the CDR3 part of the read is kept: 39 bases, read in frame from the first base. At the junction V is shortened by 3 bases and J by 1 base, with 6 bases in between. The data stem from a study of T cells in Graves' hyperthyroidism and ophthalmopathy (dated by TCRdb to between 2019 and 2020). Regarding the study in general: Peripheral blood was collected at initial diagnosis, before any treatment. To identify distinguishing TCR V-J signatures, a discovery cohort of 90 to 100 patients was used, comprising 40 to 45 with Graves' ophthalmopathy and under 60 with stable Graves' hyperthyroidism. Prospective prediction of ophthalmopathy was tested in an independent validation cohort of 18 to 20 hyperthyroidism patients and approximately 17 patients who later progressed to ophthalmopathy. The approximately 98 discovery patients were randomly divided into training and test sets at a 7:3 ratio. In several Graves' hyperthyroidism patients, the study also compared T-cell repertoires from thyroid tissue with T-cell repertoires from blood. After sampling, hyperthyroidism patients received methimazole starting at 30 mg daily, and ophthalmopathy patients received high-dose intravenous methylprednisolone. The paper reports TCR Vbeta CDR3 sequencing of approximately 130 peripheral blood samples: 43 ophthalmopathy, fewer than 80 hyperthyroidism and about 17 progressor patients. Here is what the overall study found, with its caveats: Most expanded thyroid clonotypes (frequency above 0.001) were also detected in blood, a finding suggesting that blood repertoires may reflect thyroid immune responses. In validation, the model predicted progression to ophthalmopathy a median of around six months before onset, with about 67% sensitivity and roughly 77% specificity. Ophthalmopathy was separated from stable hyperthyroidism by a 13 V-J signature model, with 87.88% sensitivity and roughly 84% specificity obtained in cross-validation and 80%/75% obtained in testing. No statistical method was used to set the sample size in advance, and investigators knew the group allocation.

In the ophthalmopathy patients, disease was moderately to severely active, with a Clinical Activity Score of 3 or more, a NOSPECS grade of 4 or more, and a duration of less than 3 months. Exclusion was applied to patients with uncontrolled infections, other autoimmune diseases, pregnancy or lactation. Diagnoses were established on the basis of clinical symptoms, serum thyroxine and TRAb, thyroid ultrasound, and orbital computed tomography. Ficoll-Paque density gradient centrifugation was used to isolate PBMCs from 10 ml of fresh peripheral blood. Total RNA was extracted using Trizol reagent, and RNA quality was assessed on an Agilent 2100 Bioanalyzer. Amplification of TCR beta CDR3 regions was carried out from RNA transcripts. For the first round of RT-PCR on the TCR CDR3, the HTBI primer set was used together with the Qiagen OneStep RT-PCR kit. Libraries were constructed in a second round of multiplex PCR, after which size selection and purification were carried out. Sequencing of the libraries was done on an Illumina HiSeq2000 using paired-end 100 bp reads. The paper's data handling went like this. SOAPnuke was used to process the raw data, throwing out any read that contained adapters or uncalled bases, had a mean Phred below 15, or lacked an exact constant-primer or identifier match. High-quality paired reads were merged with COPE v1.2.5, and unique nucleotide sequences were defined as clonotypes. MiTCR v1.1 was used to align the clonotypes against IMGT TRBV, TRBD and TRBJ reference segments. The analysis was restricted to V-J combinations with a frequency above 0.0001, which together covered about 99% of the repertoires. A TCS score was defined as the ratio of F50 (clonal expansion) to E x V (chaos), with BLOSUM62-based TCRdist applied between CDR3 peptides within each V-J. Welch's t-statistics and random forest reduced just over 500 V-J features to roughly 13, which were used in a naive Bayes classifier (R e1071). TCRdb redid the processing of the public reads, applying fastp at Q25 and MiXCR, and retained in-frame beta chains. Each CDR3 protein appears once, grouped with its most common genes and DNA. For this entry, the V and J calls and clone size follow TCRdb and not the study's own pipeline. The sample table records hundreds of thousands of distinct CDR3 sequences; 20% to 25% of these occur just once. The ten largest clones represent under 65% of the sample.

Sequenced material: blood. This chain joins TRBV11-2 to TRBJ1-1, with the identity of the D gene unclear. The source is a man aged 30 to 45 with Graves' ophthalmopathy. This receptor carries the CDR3 CASSFRPNTEAFF. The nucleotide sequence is TGTGCCAGCAGCTTCCGACCGAACACTGAAGCTTTCTTT.